These 30 T cell receptor beta chains share one sample of origin, sequenced in a study of blood T cell repertoires in COVID-19. TCRdb keeps only in-frame clones here, not all; method: immunoSEQ multiplex PCR. The data contain tens of thousands of clones, roughly 93% of them singletons. Source material: peripheral blood. Receptor source: a human donor in a cohort sampled during active COVID-19.

The chain combines TRBV6-6 with TRBJ1-4; D not certain. The length of the CDR3 is 14 residues. The V gene's germline CDR1 is MNHNY and CDR2 SVGAGI (reference sequence). Trimming stripped 5 bases from V and 12 bases from J, with 19 bases between. CDR3 sequence reads: CASSSGSPFGELFF. Written as DNA, the CDR3 is TGTGCCAGCAGTAGTGGGTCGCCGTTCGGGGAACTGTTTTTT.

This chain connects TRBV29-1 to TRBJ1-1; weak D call: TRBD1 (5 bases). Germline lookup yields CDR1 SQVTM and CDR2 ANQGSEA. Trimming left V 3 bases short and J 0 bases short, with 5 bases between. The CDR3 has 12 residues. The chain's CDR3 is CSVDRVNTEAFF. The DNA of the CDR3 is TGCAGCGTTGACAGGGTGAACACTGAAGCTTTCTTT. The entire variable domain, with the rest obtained from reference TRBV29-1 and TRBJ1-1, is as follows: SAVISQKPSRDICQRGTSLTIQCQVDSQVTMMFWYRQQPGQSLTLIATANQGSEATYESGFVIDKFPISRPNLTFSTLTVSNMSPEDSSIYLCSVDRVNTEAFFGQGTRLTVV.

The rearrangement uses TRBV11-1 and TRBJ2-1, with 9 bases aligning to TRBD2. The CDR3 spans 16 residues. The junction had 4 bases not matched to a gene; V was cut back by 4 bases and J by 0 bases. Per germline, CDR1 SGHAT and CDR2 FQDESV (reference sequence). This chain's CDR3 is CASSSGLASSYNEQFF. In nucleotides, the CDR3 is TGTGCCAGCAGCTCCGGACTAGCGAGCTCCTACAATGAGCAGTTCTTC.

This clone was detected once. The rearrangement uses TRBV4-1 and TRBJ2-1; D is unclear. CDR3 length equals 14 residues. V lost 2 bases, J lost 6 bases, and 11 bases lay in between. Germline loops: CDR1 MGHRA, CDR2 YSYEKL. CDR3 nucleotide sequence: TGCGCCAGCAGCCAATACTCTACGGGCAATGAGCAGTTCTTC. This gives the protein CASSQYSTGNEQFF.

V gene TRBV6-6 combines with J gene TRBJ1-2, with TRBD1 identical over 8 bases. This CDR3 is built from 12 residues. The germline CDR1 and CDR2 sequences are MNHNY and SVGAGI (reference sequence). Germline trimming cut 6 bases from V and 6 bases from J; bases unmatched to any gene: 3. The CDR3 here is CASRETGDGYTF. DNA of the CDR3: TGTGCCAGCAGGGAGACAGGGGATGGCTACACCTTC.

The chain carries TRBV28 and TRBJ2-1; 15 bases match TRBD2. Looked up from germline, CDR1 is MDHEN and CDR2 is SYDVKM. The V gene end was trimmed by 6 bases and the J gene end by 7 bases; junction bases not matched to a gene: 13. The CDR3 sequence is 18 residues long. CDR3: CASSSPLGTSGRLNEQFF. CDR3 nucleotides: TGTGCCAGCAGCTCGCCCTTGGGGACTAGCGGGAGGTTGAATGAGCAGTTCTTC.

V is TRBV6-5 and J is TRBJ2-7; 7 nucleotides match TRBD1. With 5 bases clipped from V and 2 bases from J, the junction kept 3 bases outside the gene matches. Looked up from germline, CDR1 is MNHEY and CDR2 is SVGAGI. The length of the CDR3 is 13 residues. CDR3 bases: TGTGCCAGCAGTAACGGACAGGCCTACGAGCAGTACTTC. Amino acid sequence: CASSNGQAYEQYF.

This rearrangement joins TRBV19 to TRBJ2-5, with D maybe TRBD2 (5 bases). The germline V gene encodes CDR1 LNHDA and CDR2 SQIVND (reference sequence). There are 13 residues in the CDR3. V lost 6 bases and J 4 bases, leaving 12 bases between the germline ends. CDR3 amino acids: CASRAEAAETQYF. CDR3 nucleotide sequence: TGTGCCAGTAGGGCCGAAGCGGCAGAGACCCAGTACTTC.

This sequence joins TRBV27 and TRBJ1-4, with 8 bases aligning to TRBD1. V lost 6 bases and J lost 8; bases outside the gene matches: 11. CDR1 and CDR2 (germline): MNHEY, SMNVEV (reference sequence). The CDR3 has 15 residues. In nucleotides, the CDR3 is TGTGCCAGCAGCCGATACAGGGGGGGAGACGAAAAACTGTTTTTT. This encodes CASSRYRGGDEKLFF.

The chain is built from TRBV23-1 and TRBJ1-2; 9 nucleotides line up with TRBD1. TRBV23-1 is an ORF, and what it does is uncertain. V was pared by 3 bases and J by 3 bases, with 11 bases of the junction left unmatched. CDR3 length: 17 amino acids. The CDR3 is CASSHSSKQGADYGYTF. DNA of the CDR3: TGCGCCAGCAGTCACTCGAGCAAACAGGGGGCGGACTATGGCTACACCTTC.

The chain has TRBV28 and TRBJ1-5, with 7 positions matching TRBD1. Trimming at V came to 7 bases and at J to 0 bases, leaving 6 bases not matched to a gene. The CDR3 totals 15 residues. From germline, CDR1 is MDHEN and CDR2 SYDVKM. The CDR3 spells CASNYRGYSNQPQHF. The CDR3 DNA reads as TGTGCCAGCAACTACAGGGGCTATAGCAATCAGCCCCAGCATTTT.

This sequence joins TRBV18 and TRBJ2-1; 7 nucleotides match TRBD1. Germline trimming cut 4 bases from V and 6 bases from J; bases unmatched to any gene: 6. CDR1 and CDR2 (germline): KGHSH, LQKENI. CDR3 size: 14 residues. The CDR3 nucleotides are TGTGCCAGCTCACGTGAGACAGGGCGCAATGAGCAGTTCTTC. It yields the protein CASSRETGRNEQFF.

The chain combines TRBV2 with TRBJ1-2, with D maybe TRBD1 (5 bases). Germline CDR1 SNHLY, CDR2 FYNNEI. Trimming shortened V by 3 bases and J by 0 bases, and 17 bases separated the two germline ends. The CDR3 totals 17 residues. The CDR3 DNA reads as TGTGCCAGCAGTGATGGGCCAGGGCCTCTACCTAACTATGGCTACACCTTC. Translating it yields CASSDGPGPLPNYGYTF. The full variable domain, in which reference TRBV2 and TRBJ1-2 provide the parts outside the CDR3, is EPEVTQTPSHQVTQMGQEVILRCVPISNHLYFYWYRQILGQKVEFLVSFYNNEISEKSEIFDDQFSVERPDGSNFTLKIRSTKLEDSAMYFCASSDGPGPLPNYGYTFGSGTRLTVV.

The chain is built from TRBV5-1 and TRBJ1-1, with TRBD1 identical over 10 bases. CDR1 and CDR2 (germline): SGHRS, YFSETQ. After removal of 0 bases from V and 2 bases from J, the junction contained 4 bases not matched to a gene. This CDR3 is built from 16 residues. This CDR3 is CASSLARTGGNTEAFF. The CDR3, as DNA: TGCGCCAGCAGCTTGGCCCGGACAGGGGGAAACACTGAAGCTTTCTTT.

The chain is built from TRBV6-5 and TRBJ1-2; TRBD1 matches at 8 bases. The germline V gene encodes CDR1 MNHEY and CDR2 SVGAGI. The length of the CDR3 is 14 residues. With V trimmed by 6 bases and J by 4 bases, 7 bases remained unmatched. The CDR3 here is CASRPGTGLYGYTF. For the CDR3, the DNA is TGTGCCAGCAGGCCCGGGACAGGCCTCTATGGCTACACCTTC.

This clone was observed once. The chain has TRBV5-1 and TRBJ2-3; TRBD2 might be the D (6 bases). The germline CDR1 and CDR2 sequences are SGHRS and YFSETQ. The ends were cut back, 4 bases at V and 1 base at J, with 13 bases in the middle. This CDR3 has 15 residues. DNA of the CDR3: TGCGCCAGCAGCGGGGGACTTACCGGCACAGATACGCAGTATTTT. It translates to CASSGGLTGTDTQYF.

The chain combines TRBV5-1 with TRBJ2-7; possibly TRBD1 for D (6 bases). Germline V gene data show CDR1 as SGHRS and CDR2 as YFSETQ. The V gene lost 3 bases and the J gene lost 2 bases, with 21 bases spanning the gap. CDR3 length: 17 amino acids. For the CDR3, the DNA is TGCGCCAGCAGCTACACGACCCACAGTCAGGGGACCTACGAGCAGTACTTC. Translating gives CASSYTTHSQGTYEQYF.

The rearrangement links TRBV3-1 (or the pseudogene TRBV3-2) to TRBJ2-3, with 11 positions matching TRBD2. J was trimmed by 0 bases and V by 2 bases; bases with no gene match: 1. This CDR3 contains 16 residues. Germline V gives CDR1 LGHDT, CDR2 YNNKEL (reference sequence). The DNA of the CDR3 is TGTGCCAGCAGCCAACTAGCGGGAGGTAGCACAGATACGCAGTATTTT. The encoded protein is CASSQLAGGSTDTQYF.

The rearrangement joins TRBV14 to TRBJ2-7; 9 positions agree with TRBD2. This CDR3 contains 14 residues. The V gene's germline CDR1 is SGHDN and CDR2 FVKESK. The J segment lost 3 bases and the V segment lost 4 bases, leaving 4 bases of the junction unmatched. The CDR3 here is CASSPSGELYEQYF. CDR3 nucleotide sequence: TGTGCCAGCAGCCCTAGCGGGGAACTCTACGAGCAGTACTTC. The variable domain in full, with the rest retrieved from reference TRBV14 and TRBJ2-7, is EAGVTQFPSHSVIEKGQTVTLRCDPISGHDNLYWYRRVMGKEIKFLLHFVKESKQDESGMPNNRFLAERTGGTYSTLKVQPAELEDSGVYFCASSPSGELYEQYFGPGTRLTVT.

The J gene is TRBJ1-1, the V gene TRBV5-6; possible D gene TRBD1, 5 bases. V was pared by 0 bases and J by 3 bases, with 9 bases between. The CDR3 extends over 14 amino acids. From germline, CDR1 is SGHDT and CDR2 YYEEEE. The CDR3 region has the DNA TGTGCCAGCAGCTTGGGGACATTATACACTGAAGCTTTCTTT. Residues: CASSLGTLYTEAFF.

This sequence joins TRBV14 and TRBJ2-7, with 7 bases fitting TRBD2. The V segment lost 0 bases and the J segment 5 bases; nucleotides outside the gene matches: 7. Germline-derived CDR1 and CDR2 are SGHDN and FVKESK. The CDR3 runs to 15 residues. CDR3 amino acids: CASSQDLSGVDEQYF. DNA of the CDR3: TGTGCCAGCAGCCAAGATTTAAGCGGGGTTGACGAGCAGTACTTC.

This chain connects TRBV11-2 to TRBJ2-1; 14 nucleotides match TRBD2. V dropped 0 bases and J dropped 4; count of bases not matched to a gene: 5. This CDR3 is built from 18 residues. The germline gives CDR1 SGHAT, CDR2 FQNNGV. The CDR3 region is CASSLEGLAGGYYNEQFF. DNA of the CDR3: TGTGCCAGCAGCTTAGAAGGACTAGCGGGAGGATATTACAATGAGCAGTTCTTC.

J is TRBJ2-1 and V is TRBV3-1 (or the pseudogene TRBV3-2); the D is unclear. Between the trimmed V and J ends, which lost 1 base and 6 bases, there was a span of 4 bases. This CDR3 contains 12 residues. Per the germline V gene, CDR1 is LGHDT and CDR2 is YNNKEL (reference sequence). The CDR3 protein is CASSQGLNEQFF. The CDR3 nucleotides read TGTGCCAGCAGCCAAGGGCTCAATGAGCAGTTCTTC.

The J gene is TRBJ2-7, the V gene TRBV7-2; D gene ambiguous. The ends were cut back, 3 bases at V and 2 bases at J, with 14 bases in the middle. The CDR3 consists of 15 residues. The germline gives CDR1 SGHTA, CDR2 FQGNSA. This chain's CDR3 is CASSLLATATYEQYF. CDR3 nucleotide sequence: TGTGCCAGCAGCTTGCTTGCGACTGCGACCTACGAGCAGTACTTC.

Only a few counts were recorded for this clone. The V gene is TRBV7-9, the J gene TRBJ2-7; D is perhaps TRBD1 (6 bases). Germline-derived CDR1 and CDR2 are SEHNR and FQNEAQ (reference sequence). The CDR3 totals 15 residues. V lost 5 bases, J lost 4 bases, and 18 bases lay in between. The CDR3 reads CASSPPTGPLYEQYF. The CDR3 DNA reads TGTGCCAGCAGCCCCCCGACAGGCCCACTTTACGAGCAGTACTTC. The complete variable domain, with remaining parts taken from reference TRBV7-9 and TRBJ2-7, reads DTGVSQNPRHKITKRGQNVTFRCDPISEHNRLYWYRQTLGQGPEFLTYFQNEAQLEKSRLLSDRFSAERPKGSFSTLEIQRTEQGDSAMYLCASSPPTGPLYEQYFGPGTRLTVT.

This clone has just one count. One end of the junction is discordant with germline, which a read error may explain. This chain links TRBV6-6 with TRBJ1-4, with 7 nucleotides matching TRBD1. CDR3 length: 16 amino acids. Germline lookup yields CDR1 MNHNY and CDR2 SVGAGI (reference sequence). The CDR3 DNA sequence: TGTGCCAGCAGTCACTCTCGACAGGGTATTCGAGAAAAACTGTTTTTT. It yields the protein CASSHSRQGIREKLFF.

This chain links TRBV19 with TRBJ2-3; D call uncertain. The V end lost 2 bases, the J end lost 4 bases, and 10 bases lay between the germline ends. The germline V gene has CDR1 LNHDA and CDR2 SQIVND (reference sequence). The CDR3 loop spans 14 amino acids. The CDR3 here is CASSIRLAADTQYF. The CDR3 DNA is TGTGCCAGTAGTATAAGGTTAGCTGCAGATACGCAGTATTTT.

This clone was observed a single time. The chain employs TRBV5-6 and TRBJ2-2; 9 nucleotides align to TRBD1. The length of the CDR3 is 16 residues. CDR1 is SGHDT, CDR2 YYEEEE, per germline. V was clipped by 4 bases and J by 4 bases; unmatched bases: 8. As DNA, the CDR3 is TGTGCCAGCAGCGGGGGGACAGGGAGTCCCACCGGGGAGCTGTTTTTT. Translation gives CASSGGTGSPTGELFF. The full variable domain, completed using reference TRBV5-6 and TRBJ2-2, is DAGVTQSPTHLIKTRGQQVTLRCSPKSGHDTVSWYQQALGQGPQFIFQYYEEEERQRGNFPDRFSGHQFPNYSSELNVNALLLGDSALYLCASSGGTGSPTGELFFGEGSRLTVL.

Worth noting for this clone: The junction departs from germline at one end; a sequencing error may be responsible. The chain combines TRBV18 with TRBJ1-2, with D perhaps matching TRBD1 (6 bases). CDR1 and CDR2 (germline): KGHSH, LQKENI. The CDR3 loop spans 15 amino acids. The CDR3 loop reads CASSPSGGSQWGLLF. CDR3 nucleotide sequence: TGTGCCAGCTCACCATCGGGAGGTTCCCAGTGGGGGCTCCTCTTC. The whole variable domain, remainder taken from reference TRBV18 and TRBJ1-2, is NAGVMQNPRHLVRRRGQEARLRCSPMKGHSHVYWYRQLPEEGLKFMVYLQKENIIDESGMPKERFSAEFPKEGPSILRIQQVVRGDSAAYFCASSPSGGSQWGLLFGSGTRLTVV.

V is TRBV21-1 and J is TRBJ2-1; TRBD1 is taken as the D call from the table, unchecked against the DNA. TRBV21-1 is described as a pseudogene. This CDR3 has 18 residues. Here the CDR3 DNA reads TGTGCCAGCAGCACATCCACACCGTATATACAGAAATGGCCTGAGCAGTTCTTC. Translated: CASSTSTPYIQKWPEQFF.